The source of this T cell receptor beta chain is a study of read filtering for tumor transcriptome and immune sequencing. For the study at large: By R-ISS, stages I, II and III held about 8, 16 and 7 patients.

Overall study findings and caveats: Dropping single-read clonotypes raised IR-seq and RNA-seq shared-clonotype correlation.

This library used about 400 ng RNA and molecular barcoded adaptors spanning alpha/delta and beta/gamma chains. TCRdb re-analysed the reads in MiXCR, keeping a single row per CDR3 protein. The data hold 35,000 to 40,000 distinct CDR3 sequences, with roughly 13% observed a single time. As to this clonotype: Its target is not known.

Every patient had bone marrow sampled while the disease was active. V shed 5 bases and J shed 7 bases, with 14 bases lying between them. Germline V gene data show CDR1 as SGHTA and CDR2 as FQGNSA. This CDR3 contains 13 residues. The chain recombines TRBV7-2 with TRBJ2-5, with TRBD2 as a possible D gene (6 bases). The sequenced sample was a population of CD138-negative cells sorted from bone marrow. The sequence was obtained from a donor at least 40 years old with multiple myeloma. The CDR3 DNA sequence: TGTGCCAGCAGCCCAGGGACTTTAGGGACCCAGTACTTC. Translating gives CASSPGTLGTQYF.